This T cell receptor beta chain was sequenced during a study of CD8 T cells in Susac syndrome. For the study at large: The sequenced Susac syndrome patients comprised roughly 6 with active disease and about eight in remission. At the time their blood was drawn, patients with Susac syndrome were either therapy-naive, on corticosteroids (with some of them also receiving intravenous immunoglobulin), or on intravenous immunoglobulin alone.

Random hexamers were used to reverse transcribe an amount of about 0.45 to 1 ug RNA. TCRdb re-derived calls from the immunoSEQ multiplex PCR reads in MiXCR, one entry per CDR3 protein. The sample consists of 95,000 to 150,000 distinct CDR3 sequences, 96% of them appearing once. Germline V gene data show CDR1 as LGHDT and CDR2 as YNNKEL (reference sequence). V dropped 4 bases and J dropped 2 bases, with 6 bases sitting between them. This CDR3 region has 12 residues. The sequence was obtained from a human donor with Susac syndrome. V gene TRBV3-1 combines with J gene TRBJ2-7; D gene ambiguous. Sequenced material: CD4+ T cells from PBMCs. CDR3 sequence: CASSRMAYEQYF. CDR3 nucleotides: TGTGCCAGCAGCCGGATGGCCTACGAGCAGTACTTC.